This TCR beta chain was recovered during a study of blood T cell repertoires in COVID-19. For the study at large: Italy, Spain and the United States were the sources of the convalescent and acute COVID-19 samples. T cells, B-cell-depleted T cells, or PBMCs provided the cDNA or gDNA that served as material.

Germline trimming cut 7 bases from V and 7 bases from J; bases unmatched to any gene: 7. The CDR3 is made up of 14 amino acids. Germline CDR1 is LNHDA and CDR2 is SQIVND (reference sequence). Clones were read by immunoSEQ multiplex PCR, and TCRdb kept only the in-frame ones, dropping some. The repertoire holds 150,000 to 200,000 clones, with 88% as singletons. The sample taken for sequencing was peripheral blood. The receptor was isolated from a man in his 70s with active or convalescent COVID-19. The chain links TRBV19 to TRBJ2-2; 9 positions agree with TRBD1. CDR3 residues: CASKPGQGIGELFF. In DNA form, the CDR3 reads TGTGCCAGTAAACCGGGACAGGGAATCGGGGAGCTGTTTTTT.